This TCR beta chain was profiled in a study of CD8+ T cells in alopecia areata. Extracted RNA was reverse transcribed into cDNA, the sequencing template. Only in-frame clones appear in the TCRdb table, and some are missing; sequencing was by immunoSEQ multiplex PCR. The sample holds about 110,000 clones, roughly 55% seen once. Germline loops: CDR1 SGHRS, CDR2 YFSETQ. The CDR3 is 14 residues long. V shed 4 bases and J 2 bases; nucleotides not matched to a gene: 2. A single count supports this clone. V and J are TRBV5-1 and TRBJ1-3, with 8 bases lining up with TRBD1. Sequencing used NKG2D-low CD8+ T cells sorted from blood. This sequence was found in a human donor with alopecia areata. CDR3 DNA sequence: TGCGCCAGCAGCCCGGACAGGGCTGGAAACACCATATATTTT. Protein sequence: CASSPDRAGNTIYF.